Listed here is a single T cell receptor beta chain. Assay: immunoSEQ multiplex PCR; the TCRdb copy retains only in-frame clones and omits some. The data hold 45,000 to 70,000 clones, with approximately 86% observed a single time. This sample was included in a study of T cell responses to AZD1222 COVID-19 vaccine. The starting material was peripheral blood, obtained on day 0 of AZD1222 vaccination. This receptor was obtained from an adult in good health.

This CDR3 reads CASGTGLYNEQFF. The CDR3 coding sequence is TGTGCCAGTGGGACAGGGCTCTACAATGAGCAGTTCTTC. This chain links TRBV19 with TRBJ2-1, with TRBD1 identical over 9 bases. This CDR3 has 13 residues. After removal of 8 bases from V and 3 bases from J, the junction contained 2 bases not matched to a gene. CDR1 and CDR2 (germline): LNHDA, SQIVND (reference sequence).